Following are 14 T cell receptor beta chains from one sample sequenced in a study of cytomegalovirus exposure and HLA in healthy donors. Primers for the PCR totalled 60 Vbeta and 13 Jbeta. Clones were sequenced by immunoSEQ multiplex PCR, and TCRdb holds only the in-frame ones, with some missing. The sample contains fewer than 140,000 clones, around 80% of which appear only once. The sample comprised PBMCs. Source of these receptors: a man in his forties in good health and CMV-seronegative.

The chain is built from TRBV15 and TRBJ2-2; D is perhaps TRBD2 (7 bases). The CDR3 has 18 amino acids. CDR1 and CDR2 from the germline V gene are LNHNV and YYDKDF (reference sequence). Deletions cut 0 bases from V and 4 bases from J, with 18 bases between. The CDR3 nucleotides read TGTGCCACCAGCAGAGATTACACGGGCGGGGGCACCACCGGGGAGCTGTTTTTT. Its protein is CATSRDYTGGGTTGELFF.

CDR3 in DNA: TGCGCCAGCAGCTTGGGGGACAGGCAAGAGACCCAGTACTTC. Residues: CASSLGDRQETQYF. V gene TRBV5-1 combines with J gene TRBJ2-5, with 8 positions matching TRBD1. The V segment lost 0 bases and the J segment 2 bases; nucleotides outside the gene matches: 0. Germline CDR1 is SGHRS and CDR2 is YFSETQ. There are 14 residues in the CDR3.

This rearrangement joins TRBV5-1 to TRBJ2-5; the D gene is possibly TRBD2 (7 bases). V dropped 6 bases and J dropped 1 base, with 16 bases sitting between them. The germline gives CDR1 SGHRS, CDR2 YFSETQ. The CDR3 covers 15 residues. In nucleotides, the CDR3 is TGCGCCAGCACCCGGGGGCCTAGCGGCCAAGAGACCCAGTACTTC. Encoded protein: CASTRGPSGQETQYF.

This clone was recorded a few times. The V call is TRBV2, the J call TRBJ1-5, with 11 bases aligning to TRBD1. Germline V lookup: CDR1 SNHLY, CDR2 FYNNEI. The CDR3 extends over 15 amino acids. Losses at the gene ends were 6 bases for V and 6 bases for J; bases not matched to a gene: 7. The CDR3 loop is CASSQGQGGTQPQHF. The CDR3 region has the DNA TGTGCCAGCAGCCAGGGACAGGGGGGGACTCAGCCCCAGCATTTT.

A few counts support this clone. This chain connects TRBV6-1 to TRBJ2-1; maybe TRBD1 (6 bases). Trimming took 0 bases from V and 8 from J, leaving 17 bases between them. The CDR3 is 16 amino acids. CDR1 and CDR2 from the germline V gene are MNHNS and SASEGT. For the CDR3, the DNA is TGTGCCAGCAGTGAAGCCTGGGACATGGGGTGGGATGAGCAGTTCTTC. Its translation: CASSEAWDMGWDEQFF.

The genes are TRBV5-4 and TRBJ1-2; D is ambiguous. From germline, CDR1 is SGHNT and CDR2 YYREEE (reference sequence). V was pared by 1 base and J by 2 bases, with 9 bases between. CDR3 length equals 14 residues. The CDR3 DNA reads as TGTGCCAGCAGCTTGTATACGAGGAACTATGGCTACACCTTC. The encoded protein is CASSLYTRNYGYTF. The whole variable domain, filled in from reference TRBV5-4 and TRBJ1-2, reads ETGVTQSPTHLIKTRGQQVTLRCSSQSGHNTVSWYQQALGQGPQFIFQYYREEENGRGNFPPRFSGLQFPNYSSELNVNALELDDSALYLCASSLYTRNYGYTFGSGTRLTVV.

This chain uses TRBV7-2 with TRBJ2-5; 11 nucleotides line up with TRBD2. Germline V gene lookup returns CDR1 SGHTA and CDR2 FQGNSA. This CDR3 region has 16 residues. The ends lost 0 bases at V and 5 bases at J; junction bases unmatched: 5. The CDR3 loop is CASSLASGGALETQYF. The CDR3 nucleotides are TGTGCCAGCAGCTTAGCTAGCGGGGGGGCGTTGGAGACCCAGTACTTC. Complete variable domain (other parts from reference TRBV7-2 and TRBJ2-5): GAGVSQSPSNKVTEKGKDVELRCDPISGHTALYWYRQSLGQGLEFLIYFQGNSAPDKSGLPSDRFSAERTGGSVSTLTIQRTQQEDSAVYLCASSLASGGALETQYFGPGTRLLVL.

This clone was seen a single time. The chain couples TRBV7-2 to TRBJ2-3; 15 nucleotides agree with TRBD2. CDR3 length: 17 residues. The germline V gene encodes CDR1 SGHTA and CDR2 FQGNSA. With V trimmed by 1 base and J by 6 bases, 5 bases remained unmatched. This CDR3 is CASSLVGTSGGSDTQYF. The CDR3 DNA reads TGTGCCAGCAGCTTAGTGGGGACTAGCGGGGGGTCGGATACGCAGTATTTT.

This rearrangement joins TRBV6-5 to TRBJ1-2, with 8 bases that match TRBD1. CDR3 length equals 14 residues. V gave up 6 bases and J gave up 4 bases; unmatched junction bases: 7. Germline V gene data show CDR1 as MNHEY and CDR2 as SVGAGI. The CDR3: CASSPGGGSYGYTF. DNA for the CDR3: TGTGCCAGCAGCCCAGGGGGCGGTAGCTATGGCTACACCTTC.

The chain employs TRBV6-5 and TRBJ2-7; TRBD2 matches at 7 bases. CDR3 length equals 15 residues. The V and J ends lost 6 bases and 0 bases, in that order; junction bases with no gene match: 8. CDR1 and CDR2 (germline): MNHEY, SVGAGI. This CDR3 is CASSLGGGDSYEQYF. Here the CDR3 DNA reads TGTGCCAGCAGCCTGGGGGGAGGGGACTCCTACGAGCAGTACTTC.

The chain recombines TRBV5-1 with TRBJ2-5; 8 bases are a match to TRBD2. CDR3 length: 14 amino acids. CDR1 SGHRS and CDR2 YFSETQ come from the germline V gene. The J segment lost 2 bases and the V segment lost 0 bases, leaving 0 bases of the junction unmatched. The CDR3 loop reads CASSLGLAQETQYF. CDR3 bases: TGCGCCAGCAGCTTGGGACTAGCGCAAGAGACCCAGTACTTC.

J is TRBJ1-2 and V is TRBV2; D gene ambiguous. The V end was cut by 3 bases, the J end by 4 bases, with 6 bases between. CDR1 SNHLY and CDR2 FYNNEI come from the germline V gene. The CDR3 is 12 amino acids. The CDR3 here is CASSESIYGYTF. CDR3 coding DNA: TGTGCCAGCAGTGAGTCCATCTATGGCTACACCTTC.

The rearrangement uses TRBV18 and TRBJ1-1; D is perhaps TRBD1 (6 bases). The CDR3 has 17 residues. Trimming took off 3 bases at V and 1 base at J, with 18 bases between the two ends. Germline V gene data show CDR1 as KGHSH and CDR2 as LQKENI. The CDR3 sequence: CASSPLGPGQQNTEAFF. CDR3 nucleotides: TGTGCCAGCTCACCCCTGGGCCCGGGACAACAGAACACTGAAGCTTTCTTT.

This clone was seen just once. As DNA, the CDR3 is TGTGCCAGCAGCTTAGGTTACAGGGGTAACTATGGCTACACCTTC. It translates to CASSLGYRGNYGYTF. The chain employs TRBV13 and TRBJ1-2; 7 bases map to TRBD1. Germline assignment: CDR1 PRHDT and CDR2 FYEKMQ (reference sequence). The J segment lost 1 base and the V segment lost 0 bases, leaving 2 bases of the junction unmatched. The CDR3 has 15 residues.